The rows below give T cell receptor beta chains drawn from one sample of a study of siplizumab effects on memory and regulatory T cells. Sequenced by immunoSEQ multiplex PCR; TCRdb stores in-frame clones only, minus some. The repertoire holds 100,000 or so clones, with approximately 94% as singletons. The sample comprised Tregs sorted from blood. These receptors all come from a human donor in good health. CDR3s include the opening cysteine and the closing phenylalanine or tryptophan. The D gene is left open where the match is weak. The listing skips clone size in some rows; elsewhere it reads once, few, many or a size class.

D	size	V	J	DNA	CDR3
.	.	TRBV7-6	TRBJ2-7	TGTGCCAGCAGCCCTAACAGGGCCTACGAGCAGTACTTC	CASSPNRAYEQYF
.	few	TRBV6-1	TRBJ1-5	TGTGCCAGCAGTGAACAACAATCCTCATATCAGCCCCAGCATTTT	CASSEQQSSYQPQHF
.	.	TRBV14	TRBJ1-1	TGTGCCAGCAGCCACGAGTTGGGCTCGAACACTGAAGCTTTCTTT	CASSHELGSNTEAFF
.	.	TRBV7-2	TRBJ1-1	TGTGCCAGCAGCTTATTTGCAGGAATGAACACTGAAGCTTTCTTT	CASSLFAGMNTEAFF
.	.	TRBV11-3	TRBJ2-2	TGTGCCAGCAGCCATAGGGTGACCGGGGAGCTGTTTTTT	CASSHRVTGELFF
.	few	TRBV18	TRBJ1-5	TGTGCCAGCTCACTTAAGGACCGCGGGGGGAATCAGCCCCAGCATTTT	CASSLKDRGGNQPQHF
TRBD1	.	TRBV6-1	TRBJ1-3	TGTGCCGGGATGGACAGGAGGGTGAATGGAAACACCATATATTTT	CAGMDRRVNGNTIYF
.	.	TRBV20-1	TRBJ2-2	TGCAGTGCTCCTACAACCGGGGAGCTGTTTTTT	CSAPTTGELFF
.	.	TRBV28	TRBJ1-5	TGTGCCAGCATATCACCTTATCATCCCCAGCATTTT	CASISPYHPQHF
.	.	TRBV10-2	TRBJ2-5	TGCGCCAGCAAACGGACCTCCCAAGAGACCCAGTACTTC	CASKRTSQETQYF
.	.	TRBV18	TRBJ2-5	TGTGCCAGCTCACCGCAGGGTCGATATATACAAGAGACCCAGTACTTC	CASSPQGRYIQETQYF
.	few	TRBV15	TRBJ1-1	TGTGCCACCAGCAGAGACGGCCTGAACACTGAAGCTTTCTTT	CATSRDGLNTEAFF